This entry lists 29 T cell receptor beta chains sequenced from one sample in a study of T-cell reconstitution after alpha-beta-depleted transplantation in children. The library targeted TCRbeta and was prepared with unique molecular identifiers. One entry per CDR3 protein, called by TCRdb with MiXCR from the PCR reads. Among around 210,000 distinct CDR3 sequences, roughly 6.6% were seen once, and the ten largest hold 5.5%. This sample comprised PBMCs, obtained before TCRalphabeta/CD19-depleted stem cell transplant. These receptors all stem from a boy aged 2 to 9 with acute lymphoblastic leukemia, due to receive a stem cell transplant.

The chain couples TRBV7-6 to TRBJ1-1; D remains unclear. With 2 bases removed from V and 0 bases from J, the gap between germline ends came to 7 bases. CDR1 and CDR2 from the germline V gene are SGHVS and FNYEAQ. CDR3 length equals 14 residues. CDR3 loop: CASSLKVMNTEAFF. In DNA form, the CDR3 reads TGTGCCAGCAGCTTAAAAGTTATGAACACTGAAGCTTTCTTT.

This clonotype was observed at least ten times. J is TRBJ2-7 and V is TRBV12-3 or TRBV12-4, with D possibly TRBD2 on 5 matching bases. The CDR3 has 10 residues. V was clipped by 6 bases and J by 9 bases, with 9 bases between them. The CDR3 coding sequence is TGTGCCAGCAGCGGGGTTGTGCAGTACTTC. It is translated as CASSGVVQYF.

This clonotype was seen a handful of times. The chain is built from TRBV3-1 and TRBJ2-7; D may be TRBD1 or TRBD2 (5 bases each). There are 19 residues in the CDR3. Germline assignment: CDR1 LGHDT and CDR2 YNNKEL (reference sequence). The V and J ends lost 8 bases and 1 base respectively, with 30 bases between them. DNA for the CDR3: TGTGCCAGCTGTTTATTTCGGTCCGGCTTAGGGGACGGATCCTACGAGCAGTACTTC. Its protein is CASCLFRSGLGDGSYEQYF.

This clonotype was found many times. The V call is TRBV27, the J call TRBJ2-7, with D possibly called TRBD1 or TRBD2 (5 bases each). The CDR3 has 15 residues. The germline V gene has CDR1 MNHEY and CDR2 SMNVEV (reference sequence). Trimming took 4 bases from V and 5 from J, leaving 18 bases between them. CDR3 region: CASSSLEGIDHEQYF. In DNA, the CDR3 is TGTGCCAGCAGTTCTCTTGAGGGGATCGATCACGAGCAGTACTTC.

This clonotype showed up many times. This sequence joins TRBV14 and TRBJ2-1; D not resolved. V was clipped by 3 bases and J by 0 bases, with 6 bases between them. This CDR3 region has 14 residues. Germline values: CDR1 SGHDN, CDR2 FVKESK. CDR3 sequence (DNA): TGTGCCAGCAGCCAGTGGGACTCCTACAATGAGCAGTTCTTC. It yields the protein CASSQWDSYNEQFF.

This clonotype has at least ten counts. The chain links TRBV6-5 to TRBJ2-5; 8 nucleotides align to TRBD2. Trimming took 4 bases from V and 2 from J; bases not matched to a gene: 6. The CDR3 is 15 residues long. In germline, CDR1 is MNHEY, CDR2 SVGAGI. The CDR3 spells CASSSGGTHQETQYF. The CDR3, as DNA: TGTGCCAGCAGTTCGGGAGGGACACATCAAGAGACCCAGTACTTC.

This clonotype has a count of ten or more. J is TRBJ2-1 and V is TRBV14, with D possibly TRBD2 on 6 matching bases. Germline CDR1 SGHDN, CDR2 FVKESK. The germline V and J ends were trimmed by 0 bases and 3 bases, with 18 bases remaining between them. The CDR3 is made up of 18 amino acids. CDR3 nucleotide sequence: TGTGCCAGCAGCCAAGAACTGGGGCTAGCGATATACTACAATGAGCAGTTCTTC. It codes for CASSQELGLAIYYNEQFF.

Many counts were recorded for this clonotype. The chain is built from TRBV7-9 and TRBJ1-1; the D gene is possibly TRBD1 (6 bases). V lost 4 bases and J 8 bases, leaving 11 bases between the germline ends. The CDR3 totals 12 residues. Germline CDR1 reads SEHNR; CDR2 reads FQNEAQ (reference sequence). The CDR3 sequence: CASSSAGTEAFF. CDR3 nucleotide sequence: TGTGCCAGCAGCTCAGCCGGGACAGAAGCTTTCTTT.

In this sample, this clonotype turned up many times. This sequence joins TRBV29-1 and TRBJ1-2; 7 bases are a match to TRBD1. J gave up 8 bases and V 7 bases, and 7 bases lay outside the gene matches. CDR3 length: 11 residues. Looked up from germline, CDR1 is SQVTM and CDR2 is ANQGSEA. CDR3 sequence: CSGKGAGGYTF. The DNA for the CDR3 is TGCAGCGGCAAGGGGGCGGGAGGCTACACCTTC.

This clonotype was observed at least ten times. CDR3 loop: CSVPSSGSWSQLAYNEQFF. CDR3 DNA: TGCAGCGTTCCCTCTAGCGGGAGTTGGTCCCAGTTGGCTTACAATGAGCAGTTCTTC. The V call is TRBV29-1, the J call TRBJ2-1; 10 bases agree with TRBD2. The CDR3 sequence is 19 residues long. With V trimmed by 5 bases and J by 4 bases, 20 bases remained unmatched. Germline lookup yields CDR1 SQVTM and CDR2 ANQGSEA.

This clonotype was recorded at least ten times. The CDR3 protein is CAIATGKLATSYEQYF. The CDR3 nucleotides read TGTGCCATCGCCACGGGGAAACTAGCGACCTCCTACGAGCAGTACTTC. The J gene is TRBJ2-7, the V gene TRBV10-3, with 7 bases fitting TRBD2. Per germline, CDR1 ENHRY and CDR2 SYGVKD. Losses at the gene ends were 8 bases for V and 0 bases for J; bases not matched to a gene: 13. The CDR3 is 16 amino acids.

There are many counts of this clonotype. This chain uses TRBV10-2 with TRBJ2-1; no firm D call. V shed 2 bases and J shed 8 bases, with 10 bases lying between them. Germline values: CDR1 WSHSY, CDR2 SAAADI. The CDR3 spans 13 residues. In nucleotides, the CDR3 is TGCGCCAGCAGTGAGGGAGCCGGGCATGAGCAGTTCTTC. It yields the protein CASSEGAGHEQFF.

This clonotype appeared many times. This chain links TRBV7-9 with TRBJ2-2; D perhaps matches TRBD1 (6 bases). The CDR3 runs 19 residues. V lost 5 bases and J lost 1, with 23 bases in between. CDR1 SEHNR and CDR2 FQNEAQ come from the germline V gene (reference sequence). In DNA, the CDR3 is TGTGCCAGCAGCGCCCGCAAGGGGGTCAACGAAAGGAACACCGGGGAGCTGTTTTTT. Translated, it gives CASSARKGVNERNTGELFF.

This clonotype was detected many times. The chain joins TRBV24-1 to TRBJ2-5, with 8 positions matching TRBD1. Germline CDR1 reads KGHDR; CDR2 reads SFDVKD. V gave up 4 bases and J gave up 5 bases; unmatched junction bases: 2. The CDR3 is made up of 13 amino acids. The CDR3 bases are TGTGCCACCAGTGACAGGGGGCGCGAGACCCAGTACTTC. Protein: CATSDRGRETQYF.

The chain has TRBV27 and TRBJ2-7; the match to TRBD2 covers 8 bases. This CDR3 is 13 amino acids long. Looked up from germline, CDR1 is MNHEY and CDR2 is SMNVEV (reference sequence). V dropped 8 bases and J dropped 3; count of bases not matched to a gene: 6. The CDR3 here is CASSPAGGYEQYF. DNA of the CDR3: TGTGCCAGCTCCCCGGCGGGAGGCTACGAGCAGTACTTC.

The rearrangement uses TRBV3-1 and TRBJ2-7; D remains ambiguous. CDR3 length equals 14 residues. V was shortened by 1 base and J by 0 bases, with 7 bases between the two germline ends. Looked up from germline, CDR1 is LGHDT and CDR2 is YNNKEL (reference sequence). CDR3 bases: TGTGCCAGCAGCCAAGTCTTGGACTCCTACGAGCAGTACTTC. This encodes CASSQVLDSYEQYF.

The V and J genes are TRBV11-1 and TRBJ1-2, with D possibly TRBD1 on 5 matching bases. Deletions cut 1 base from V and 10 bases from J, with 10 bases between. Germline V gene sequence: CDR1 SGHAT, CDR2 FQDESV (reference sequence). This CDR3 has 12 residues. CDR3 bases: TGTGCCAGCAGCTTAGGAAGGGGAATCTACACCTTC. Translated, it gives CASSLGRGIYTF.

This clonotype has a count of ten or more. The genes are TRBV5-1 and TRBJ2-2, with TRBD1 matching 11 bases. The CDR3 spans 15 residues. V was clipped by 3 bases and J by 5 bases; unmatched bases: 3. The germline V gene has CDR1 SGHRS and CDR2 YFSETQ. The CDR3, as DNA: TGCGCCAGCAGCTCCGGGACAGGGGGAACCGGGGAGCTGTTTTTT. Residues: CASSSGTGGTGELFF.

This clonotype was picked up many times. In nucleotides, the CDR3 is TGTGCCAGCAGCCCCACGGGGTCGGGAGTAGGACGGGAGACCCAGTACTTC. It is translated as CASSPTGSGVGRETQYF. The chain links TRBV12-3 or TRBV12-4 to TRBJ2-5, with a possible D match to TRBD2 (6 bases). V was pared by 6 bases and J by 5 bases, with 25 bases between. The CDR3 extends over 17 amino acids.

This rearrangement joins TRBV7-2 to TRBJ2-2; D is perhaps TRBD1 (5 bases). V was shortened by 1 base and J by 6 bases, with 15 bases between the two germline ends. Germline V CDR1 and CDR2: SGHTA, FQGNSA. This CDR3 has 16 residues. In nucleotides, the CDR3 is TGTGCCAGCAGCTTAGGACCTTCCAGGGTTTCCGGGGAGCTGTTTTTT. Encoded protein: CASSLGPSRVSGELFF.

This clonotype was observed at least ten times. The J gene is TRBJ2-7, the V gene TRBV28; 7 bases line up with TRBD1. This CDR3 is built from 17 residues. Trimming removed 3 bases from V and 3 bases from J; junction bases left unmatched: 14. Germline CDR1 reads MDHEN; CDR2 reads SYDVKM. The CDR3 loop reads CASSFEPSKGQNYEQYF. The DNA of the CDR3 is TGTGCCAGCAGTTTTGAACCTAGTAAGGGACAGAACTACGAGCAGTACTTC.

This clonotype showed up many times. The chain joins TRBV28 to TRBJ2-3, with unresolved D. Trimming took 5 bases from V and 0 from J, leaving 9 bases between them. Germline V gives CDR1 MDHEN, CDR2 SYDVKM. The CDR3 consists of 14 residues. For the CDR3, the DNA is TGTGCCAGCAGTCTACCAACTAGCACAGATACGCAGTATTTT. Protein sequence: CASSLPTSTDTQYF.

The V gene is TRBV6-5, the J gene TRBJ2-7; D is undetermined. Trimming took 4 bases from V and 7 from J, leaving 17 bases between them. Looked up from germline, CDR1 is MNHEY and CDR2 is SVGAGI. The CDR3 is made up of 14 amino acids. The CDR3 here is CASSFNSLLDEQYF. The CDR3 bases are TGTGCCAGCAGTTTCAACAGCCTCCTGGATGAGCAGTACTTC.

The V and J genes are TRBV20-1 and TRBJ1-5, with D possibly TRBD1 on 5 matching bases. This CDR3 contains 13 residues. Germline V gives CDR1 DFQATT, CDR2 SNEGSKA (reference sequence). Trimming took off 5 bases at V and 0 bases at J, with 8 bases between the two ends. CDR3 nucleotides: TGCAGTGCTGGGCAGGGTAGCAATCAGCCCCAGCATTTT. The encoded protein is CSAGQGSNQPQHF.

The genes are TRBV5-1 and TRBJ2-4; TRBD2 matches 11 bases. The CDR3 consists of 14 residues. Germline V gene data show CDR1 as SGHRS and CDR2 as YFSETQ. V was clipped by 3 bases and J by 6 bases; unmatched bases: 2. CDR3 nucleotides: TGCGCCAGCAGCTCCACTAGCGGGGGAAACATTCAGTACTTC. Protein: CASSSTSGGNIQYF.

V usage is TRBV10-2 and J usage is TRBJ1-3; D ambiguous. Germline-derived CDR1 and CDR2 are WSHSY and SAAADI. The CDR3 totals 16 residues. V was cut by 1 base and J by 0 bases, with 10 bases left in between. CDR3 loop: CASSEWSLRSGNTIYF. The CDR3, as DNA: TGCGCCAGCAGTGAGTGGTCCCTTCGCTCTGGAAACACCATATATTTT.

This clonotype occurred many times. This sequence joins TRBV4-3 and TRBJ2-3, with TRBD1 matching over 10 bases. CDR3 length: 14 residues. The ends lost 5 bases at V and 4 bases at J; junction bases unmatched: 3. Germline V gene sequence: CDR1 LGHNA, CDR2 YSLEER. The DNA of the CDR3 is TGCGCCAGCAGCGGACAGGGGGGCTCAGATACGCAGTATTTT. This gives the protein CASSGQGGSDTQYF.

This clonotype occurred a few times. The chain joins TRBV11-2 to TRBJ2-2; 13 bases map to TRBD2. From germline, CDR1 is SGHAT and CDR2 FQNNGV. The CDR3 loop spans 18 amino acids. The trim removed 3 bases at V and 2 bases at J, leaving 6 bases unmatched. CDR3 bases: TGTGCCAGCAGCTTTTCAACTAGCGGGAGGGCCAACACCGGGGAGCTGTTTTTT. It yields the protein CASSFSTSGRANTGELFF.

The V call is TRBV27, the J call TRBJ1-6; TRBD1 might be the D (6 bases). CDR1 and CDR2 from the germline V gene are MNHEY and SMNVEV (reference sequence). The CDR3 has 21 residues. Deletions cut 5 bases from V and 0 bases from J, with 26 bases between. DNA of the CDR3: TGTGCCAGCAGTAATATCGCCCCAATGACAGGCCTGAGCTCCTATAATTCACCCCTCCACTTT. It translates to CASSNIAPMTGLSSYNSPLHF.